These T cell receptor beta chains were read from a single sample in a study of OX40 agonist ivuxolimab in advanced cancers. TCRdb's table, derived via immunoSEQ multiplex PCR, lists solely in-frame clones and lacks some. The sample holds roughly 79,000 clones, 92% seen once. The source was CD4+ or CD8+ T cells sorted from blood, collected in a trial of the OX40 agonist ivuxolimab. These TCRs come from an adult with an advanced solid tumor such as melanoma, head and neck, liver or kidney cancer. Each CDR3 is given with its conserved first and last residue. A D gene is named only where the DNA matches it firmly. The listing skips clone size in some rows; elsewhere it reads once, few, many or a size class.

NA	NA	13	TRBV7-2	TRBJ2-1	TGTGCCAGCAGCTACGACAGGTACAATGAGCAGTTCTTC	CASSYDRYNEQFF
NA	NA	13	TRBV7-2	TRBJ2-7	TGTGCCAGCAGGACGGACGGTTCCTACGAGCAGTACTTC	CASRTDGSYEQYF
NA	NA	15	TRBV14	TRBJ2-5	TGTGCCAGCAGCCTGAGATTGGGACGCCAAGAGACCCAGTACTTC	CASSLRLGRQETQYF
once	NA	14	TRBV4-3	TRBJ2-7	TGCGCCAGCAGCCAAGCTGGCAGGGGCAGTGGGCAGTACTTC	CASSQAGRGSGQYF
NA	TRBD2	15	TRBV12-5	TRBJ2-5	TGTGCTAGTGGCTCAACAGCGGGGTTTAAAGAGACCCAGTACTTC	CASGSTAGFKETQYF
once	NA	17	TRBV15	TRBJ2-5	TGTGCCACCAGCAGAGGCGCGGGCGGAGGGGGGTCTGAGACCCAGTACTTC	CATSRGAGGGGSETQYF
NA	TRBD1	13	TRBV7-2	TRBJ1-5	TGTGCCAGCAGCCCGGACAGGGATCAGCCCCAGCATTTT	CASSPDRDQPQHF
NA	NA	16	TRBV4-3	TRBJ2-2	TGCGCCAGCAGCCAAGATCCCGGTACTGGCACCGGGGAGCTGTTTTTT	CASSQDPGTGTGELFF
NA	TRBD1	15	TRBV5-4	TRBJ1-6	TGTGCCAGCAGCTCCCGACAGGGTGATAATTCACCCCTCCACTTT	CASSSRQGDNSPLHF
NA	TRBD2	19	TRBV7-2	TRBJ2-4	TGTGCCAGCAGCCCCCTGCCCGGGACTAGCGGGAAAGCCAAAAACATTCAGTACTTC	CASSPLPGTSGKAKNIQYF
NA	NA	15	TRBV19	TRBJ2-7	TGTGCCAGTAGTATAGGTGGGGCGGTCTCCTACGAGCAGTACTTC	CASSIGGAVSYEQYF
NA	NA	10	TRBV30	TRBJ1-2	TGTGCCTGGAGTAACTATGGCTACACCTTC	CAWSNYGYTF